This T cell receptor (beta chain) is drawn from a study of control samples from healthy donors and cancer patients. Using immunoSEQ multiplex PCR, the repertoire was profiled, and TCRdb retains in-frame clones only, with some absent. Among 150,000 or so clones listed, over 85% were seen once. Trimming took 0 bases from V and 4 from J, leaving 7 bases between them. Germline V gene lookup returns CDR1 SGHTA and CDR2 FQGNSA. The CDR3 runs to 13 residues. This clonotype originated in a man in his thirties or forties in good health. The chain uses TRBV7-2 and TRBJ2-7; D remains ambiguous. Sequencing was done on a sample of blood. Here the CDR3 reads CASSLASRYEQYF. For the CDR3, the DNA is TGTGCCAGCAGCTTAGCGAGCCGGTACGAGCAGTACTTC.